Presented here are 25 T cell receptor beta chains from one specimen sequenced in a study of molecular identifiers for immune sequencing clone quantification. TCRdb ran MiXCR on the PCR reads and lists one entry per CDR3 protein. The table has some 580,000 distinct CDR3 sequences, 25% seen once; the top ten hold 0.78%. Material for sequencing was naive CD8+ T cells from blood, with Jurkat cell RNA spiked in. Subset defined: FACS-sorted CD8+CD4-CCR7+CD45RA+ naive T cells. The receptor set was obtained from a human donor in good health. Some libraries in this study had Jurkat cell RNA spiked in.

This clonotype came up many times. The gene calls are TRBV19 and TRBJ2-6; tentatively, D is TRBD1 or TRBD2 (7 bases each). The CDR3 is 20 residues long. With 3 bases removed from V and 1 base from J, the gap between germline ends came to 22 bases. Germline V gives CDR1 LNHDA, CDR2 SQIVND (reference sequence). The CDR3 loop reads CASSILPQGGILSGANVLTF. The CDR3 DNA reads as TGTGCCAGTAGTATCCTCCCCCAGGGGGGGATATTATCTGGGGCCAACGTCCTGACTTTC.

The CDR3 DNA is TGTGCCAGCAAGGCCAACTCCTACGAGCAGTACTTC. Translation gives CASKANSYEQYF. V is TRBV7-9 and J is TRBJ2-7; no definite D call. The CDR3 loop spans 12 amino acids. The germline CDR1 and CDR2 sequences are SEHNR and FQNEAQ (reference sequence). V lost 7 bases and J 0 bases, leaving 7 bases between the germline ends. Using reference TRBV7-9 and TRBJ2-7 for the parts outside the CDR3, the full variable domain is DTGVSQNPRHKITKRGQNVTFRCDPISEHNRLYWYRQTLGQGPEFLTYFQNEAQLEKSRLLSDRFSAERPKGSFSTLEIQRTEQGDSAMYLCASKANSYEQYFGPGTRLTVT.

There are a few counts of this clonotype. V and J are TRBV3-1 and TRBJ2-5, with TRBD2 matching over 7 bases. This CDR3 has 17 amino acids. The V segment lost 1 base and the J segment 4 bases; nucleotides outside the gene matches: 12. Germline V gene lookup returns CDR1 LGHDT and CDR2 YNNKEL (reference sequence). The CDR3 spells CASSQGFLPGEGETQYF. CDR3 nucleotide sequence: TGTGCCAGCAGCCAAGGGTTTCTACCTGGGGAGGGAGAGACCCAGTACTTC.

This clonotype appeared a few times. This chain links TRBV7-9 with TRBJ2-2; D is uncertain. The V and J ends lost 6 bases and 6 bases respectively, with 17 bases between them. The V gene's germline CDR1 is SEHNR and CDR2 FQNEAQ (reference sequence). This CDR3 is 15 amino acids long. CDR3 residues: CASRPPPPQSGELFF. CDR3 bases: TGTGCCAGCAGGCCACCTCCCCCCCAGTCCGGGGAGCTGTTTTTT.

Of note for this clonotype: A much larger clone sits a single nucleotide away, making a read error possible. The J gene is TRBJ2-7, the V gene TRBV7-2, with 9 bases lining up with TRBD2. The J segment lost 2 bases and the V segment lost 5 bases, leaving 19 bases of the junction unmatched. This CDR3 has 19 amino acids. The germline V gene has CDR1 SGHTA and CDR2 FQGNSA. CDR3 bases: TGTGCCAGCAGCCGCTGGTCTACTAGCGGGCCCGGGCCCCCCTACGAGCAGTACTTC. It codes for CASSRWSTSGPGPPYEQYF.

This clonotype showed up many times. CDR3 sequence reads: CSASWGRGAAYEQYF. Here the CDR3 DNA reads TGCAGTGCTAGTTGGGGACGGGGGGCGGCCTACGAGCAGTACTTC. This chain joins TRBV20-1 and TRBJ2-7, with D possibly TRBD2 on 7 matching bases. With 3 bases removed from V and 2 bases from J, the gap between germline ends came to 17 bases. The CDR3 consists of 15 residues. Germline V gives CDR1 DFQATT, CDR2 SNEGSKA (reference sequence).

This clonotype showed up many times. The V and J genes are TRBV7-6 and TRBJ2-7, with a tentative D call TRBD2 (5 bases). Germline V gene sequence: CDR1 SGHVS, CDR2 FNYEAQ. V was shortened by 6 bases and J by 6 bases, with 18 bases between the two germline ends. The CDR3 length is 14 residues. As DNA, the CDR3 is TGTGCCAGCAGACCAGAACCGGGATTCGGCGAGCAGTACTTC. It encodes CASRPEPGFGEQYF.

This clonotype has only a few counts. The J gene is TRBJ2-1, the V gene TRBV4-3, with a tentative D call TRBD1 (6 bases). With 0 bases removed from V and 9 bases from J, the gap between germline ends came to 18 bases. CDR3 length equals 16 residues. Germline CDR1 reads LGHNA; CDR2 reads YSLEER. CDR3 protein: CASSQDRAGANVEQFF. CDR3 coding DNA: TGCGCCAGCAGCCAAGATAGGGCAGGGGCCAATGTTGAGCAGTTCTTC.

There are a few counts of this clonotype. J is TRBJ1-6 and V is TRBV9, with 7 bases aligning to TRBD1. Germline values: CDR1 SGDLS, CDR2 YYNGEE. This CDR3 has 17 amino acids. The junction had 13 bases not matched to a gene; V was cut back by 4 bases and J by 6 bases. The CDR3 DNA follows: TGTGCCAGCAGCCCCCACCAGGGGGGAAGGGCTAATTCACCCCTCCACTTT. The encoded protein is CASSPHQGGRANSPLHF.

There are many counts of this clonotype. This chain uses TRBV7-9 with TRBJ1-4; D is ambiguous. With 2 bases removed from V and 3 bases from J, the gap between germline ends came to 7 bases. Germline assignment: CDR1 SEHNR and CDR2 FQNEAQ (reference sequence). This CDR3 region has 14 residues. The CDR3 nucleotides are TGTGCCAGCAGCTTAACCGGTTCTAATGAAAAACTGTTTTTT. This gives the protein CASSLTGSNEKLFF.

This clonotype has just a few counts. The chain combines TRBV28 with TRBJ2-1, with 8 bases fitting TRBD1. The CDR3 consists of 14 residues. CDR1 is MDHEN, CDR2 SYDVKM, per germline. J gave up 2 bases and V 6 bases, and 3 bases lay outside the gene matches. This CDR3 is CASRLTGAYNEQFF. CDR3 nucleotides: TGTGCCAGCAGACTGACAGGGGCCTACAATGAGCAGTTCTTC. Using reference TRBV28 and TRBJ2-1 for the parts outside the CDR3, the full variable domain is DVKVTQSSRYLVKRTGEKVFLECVQDMDHENMFWYRQDPGLGLRLIYFSYDVKMKEKGDIPEGYSVSREKKERFSLILESASTNQTSMYLCASRLTGAYNEQFFGPGTRLTVL.

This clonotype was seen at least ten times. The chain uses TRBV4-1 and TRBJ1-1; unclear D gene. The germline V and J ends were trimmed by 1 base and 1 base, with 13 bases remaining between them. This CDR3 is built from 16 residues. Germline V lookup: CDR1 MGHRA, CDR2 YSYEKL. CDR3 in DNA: TGCGCCAGCAGCCAAGGGGCCTGGTCAACGAACACTGAAGCTTTCTTT. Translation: CASSQGAWSTNTEAFF.

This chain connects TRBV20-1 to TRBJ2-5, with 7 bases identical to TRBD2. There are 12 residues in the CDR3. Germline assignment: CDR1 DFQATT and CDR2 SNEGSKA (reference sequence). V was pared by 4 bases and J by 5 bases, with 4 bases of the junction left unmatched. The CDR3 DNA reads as TGCAGTGCTATCACTAGCGCGGAGACCCAGTACTTC. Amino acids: CSAITSAETQYF.

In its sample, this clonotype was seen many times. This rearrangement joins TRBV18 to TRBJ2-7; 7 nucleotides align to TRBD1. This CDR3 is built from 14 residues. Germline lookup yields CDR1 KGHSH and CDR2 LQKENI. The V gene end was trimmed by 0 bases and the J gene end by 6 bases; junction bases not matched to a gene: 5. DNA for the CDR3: TGTGCCAGCTCACCACCAGTAGGGGGCATCGAGCAGTACTTC. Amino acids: CASSPPVGGIEQYF.

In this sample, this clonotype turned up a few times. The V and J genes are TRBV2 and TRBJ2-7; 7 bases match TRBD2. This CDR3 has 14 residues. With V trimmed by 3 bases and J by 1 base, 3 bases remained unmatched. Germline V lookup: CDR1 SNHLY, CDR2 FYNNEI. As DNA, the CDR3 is TGTGCCAGCAGTGAGGCGGGGGAGTCCTACGAGCAGTACTTC. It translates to CASSEAGESYEQYF. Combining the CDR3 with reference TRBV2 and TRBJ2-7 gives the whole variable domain EPEVTQTPSHQVTQMGQEVILRCVPISNHLYFYWYRQILGQKVEFLVSFYNNEISEKSEIFDDQFSVERPDGSNFTLKIRSTKLEDSAMYFCASSEAGESYEQYFGPGTRLTVT.

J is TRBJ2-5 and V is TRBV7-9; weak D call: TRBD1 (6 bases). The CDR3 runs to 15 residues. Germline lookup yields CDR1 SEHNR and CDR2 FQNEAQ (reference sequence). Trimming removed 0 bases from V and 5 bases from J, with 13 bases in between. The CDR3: CASSLALGAWETQYF. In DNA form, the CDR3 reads TGTGCCAGCAGCTTAGCCTTGGGGGCCTGGGAGACCCAGTACTTC.

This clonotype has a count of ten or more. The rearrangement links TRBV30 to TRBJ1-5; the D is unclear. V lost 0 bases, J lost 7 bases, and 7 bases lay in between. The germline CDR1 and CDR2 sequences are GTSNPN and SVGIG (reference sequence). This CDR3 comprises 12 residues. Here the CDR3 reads CAWSVRAQPQHF. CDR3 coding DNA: TGTGCCTGGAGTGTACGGGCCCAGCCCCAGCATTTT. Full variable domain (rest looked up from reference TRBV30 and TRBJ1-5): SQTIHQWPATLVQPVGSPLSLECTVEGTSNPNLYWYRQAAGRGLQLLFYSVGIGQISSEVPQNLSASRPQDRQFILSSKKLLLSDSGFYLCAWSVRAQPQHFGDGTRLSIL.

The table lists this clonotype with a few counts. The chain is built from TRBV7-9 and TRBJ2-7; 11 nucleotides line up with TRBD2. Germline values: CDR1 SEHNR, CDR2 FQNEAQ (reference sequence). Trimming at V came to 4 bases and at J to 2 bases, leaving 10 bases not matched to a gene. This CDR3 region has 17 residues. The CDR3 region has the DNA TGTGCCAGCAGCTCCCTACTAGCGGGAGAAATCCCCTACGAGCAGTACTTC. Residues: CASSSLLAGEIPYEQYF.

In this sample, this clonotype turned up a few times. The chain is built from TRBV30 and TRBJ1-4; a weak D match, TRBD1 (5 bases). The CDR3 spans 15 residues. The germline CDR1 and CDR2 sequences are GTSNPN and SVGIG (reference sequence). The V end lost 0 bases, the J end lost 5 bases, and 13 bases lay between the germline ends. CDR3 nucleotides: TGTGCCTGGAGTGTTCTCCTGGCAGGGAATGAAAAACTGTTTTTT. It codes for CAWSVLLAGNEKLFF.

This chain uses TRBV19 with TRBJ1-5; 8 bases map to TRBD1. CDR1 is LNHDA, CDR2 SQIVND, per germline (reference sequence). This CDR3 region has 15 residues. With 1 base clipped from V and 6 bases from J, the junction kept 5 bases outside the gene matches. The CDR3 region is CASSIGNRGSQPQHF. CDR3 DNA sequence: TGTGCCAGTAGTATAGGGAACAGGGGGAGTCAGCCCCAGCATTTT.

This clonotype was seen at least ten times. The DNA for the CDR3 is TGTGCCAGCAGCTTAAGAGGGGGCCTTACAGATACGCAGTATTTT. Residues: CASSLRGGLTDTQYF. This chain uses TRBV7-8 with TRBJ2-3, with 7 bases that match TRBD1. With 2 bases clipped from V and 3 bases from J, the junction kept 5 bases outside the gene matches. The CDR3 has 15 residues. CDR1 SGHVS and CDR2 FQNEAQ come from the germline V gene.

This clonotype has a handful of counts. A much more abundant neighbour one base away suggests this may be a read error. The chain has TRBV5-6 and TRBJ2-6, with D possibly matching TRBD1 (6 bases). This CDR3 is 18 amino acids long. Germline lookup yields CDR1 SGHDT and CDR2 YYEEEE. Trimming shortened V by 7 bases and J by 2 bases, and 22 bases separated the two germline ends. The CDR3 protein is CASPTRGTGSAGANVLTF. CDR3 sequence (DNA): TGTGCCAGCCCTACACGTGGAACAGGGAGCGCTGGGGCCAACGTCCTGACTTTC.

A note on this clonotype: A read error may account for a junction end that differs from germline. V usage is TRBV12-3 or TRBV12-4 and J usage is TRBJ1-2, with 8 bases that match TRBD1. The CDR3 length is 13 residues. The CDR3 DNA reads TGTGCCAGCAGGTTAGGGACAGGTCATGGCTACACCTTC. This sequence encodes CASRLGTGHGYTF.

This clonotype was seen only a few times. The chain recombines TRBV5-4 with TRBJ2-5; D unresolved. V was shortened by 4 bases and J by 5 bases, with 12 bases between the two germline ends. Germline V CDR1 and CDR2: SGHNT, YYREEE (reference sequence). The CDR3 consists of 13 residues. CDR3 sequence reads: CASSQPEGETQYF. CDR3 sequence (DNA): TGTGCCAGCAGCCAACCCGAAGGGGAGACCCAGTACTTC.

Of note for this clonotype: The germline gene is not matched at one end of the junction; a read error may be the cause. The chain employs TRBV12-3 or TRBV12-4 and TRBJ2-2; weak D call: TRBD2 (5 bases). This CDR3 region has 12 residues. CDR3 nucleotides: TGTGCCAGCAGTTTACACACCGGGGAGCTGCTTTTT. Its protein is CASSLHTGELLF.